This T cell receptor beta chain was sequenced in a study of PD-1 blockade in classical Hodgkin lymphoma. As for the study in general: On a schedule of every 2 weeks, patients received nivolumab 3 mg/kg intravenously.

This sample's time point: cycle 4 day 1 (C4D1), after 6 weeks of nivolumab. Brentuximab vedotin exposure varied, and every patient relapsed after autologous stem cell transplantation. Magnetic negative selection was used to purify CD8+ T cells from thawed PBMCs. Measured with immunoSEQ multiplex PCR; TCRdb has only the in-frame clones, and not every one. The repertoire has 2,500 to 3,500 clones, around 75% of them found once; the top ten carry about 24%. V lost 4 bases and J 0 bases, leaving 22 bases between the germline ends. CDR1 and CDR2 (germline): SGHKS, YYEKEE (reference sequence). The CDR3 has 19 residues.

V gene TRBV5-5 combines with J gene TRBJ1-4; D uncertain. The sequencing here drew on CD8+ T cells from blood, taken before the fourth cycle of nivolumab. The source is a human donor with classical Hodgkin lymphoma. The CDR3 DNA reads as TGTGCCAGCAGCCTAAGGGCCTACGTGAGGCCACCAACTAATGAAAAACTGTTTTTT. Translated: CASSLRAYVRPPTNEKLFF.